The T cell receptor (beta chain) described here comes from a study of shared clonotypes between healthy human individuals. In the study overall: Each donor contributed plates that comprised three CD4 naive, three CD4 memory, two CD8 naive and one CD8 memory.

Germline-derived CDR1 and CDR2 are SGHTA and FQGNSA. The CDR3 runs to 16 residues. V shed 0 bases and J shed 9 bases, with 18 bases lying between them. All donors were Caucasian adults living in Nashville, Tennessee. Remarks on this clone: Its antigen is currently unknown.

Findings and limits, study-wide: Sampling covered nothing but blood. Tissue TCR repertoires likely differ from those found in blood. In general, naive subsets displayed greater estimated richness than memory subsets did.

Repertoires were generated with immunoSEQ multiplex PCR, while TCRdb's copy carries only in-frame clones and drops some. Here the sample spans approximately 2.5 million clones, 93% being singletons. Material for sequencing was naive CD4+ T cells from PBMCs. Subset reported: CD45RA+ positively selected. The V gene is TRBV7-2, the J gene TRBJ2-4, with a tentative D call TRBD2 (7 bases). This TCR derives from a man aged 18 to 35 in good health. Some clones in this sample may be carry-over from other donors' samples. In nucleotides, the CDR3 is TGTGCCAGCAGCTTAGCGTATGGGCCCCGGGGGGCCATTCAGTACTTC. The encoded protein is CASSLAYGPRGAIQYF.